This T cell receptor beta chain appears in the sequencing data of a study of cytomegalovirus exposure and HLA in healthy donors. Every donor was a healthy person donating bone marrow. The PCR contained 60 Vbeta and 13 Jbeta primers. Sequencing was performed with immunoSEQ multiplex PCR; in TCRdb, only in-frame clones are kept and a portion is missing. The profile shows tens of thousands of clones, 70% to 85% of them singletons. Sequenced input: PBMCs. The TCR comes from a man aged 18-30 years in good health and CMV-seronegative.

This CDR3 reads CASSFDRGKGNEQYF. Here the CDR3 DNA reads TGTGCCAGCAGCTTTGACAGGGGAAAGGGAAACGAGCAGTACTTC. The chain combines TRBV7-2 with TRBJ2-7, with 8 positions matching TRBD1. Germline V gene lookup returns CDR1 SGHTA and CDR2 FQGNSA. The CDR3 is 15 amino acids. Trimming took 3 bases from V and 5 from J; bases not matched to a gene: 9.